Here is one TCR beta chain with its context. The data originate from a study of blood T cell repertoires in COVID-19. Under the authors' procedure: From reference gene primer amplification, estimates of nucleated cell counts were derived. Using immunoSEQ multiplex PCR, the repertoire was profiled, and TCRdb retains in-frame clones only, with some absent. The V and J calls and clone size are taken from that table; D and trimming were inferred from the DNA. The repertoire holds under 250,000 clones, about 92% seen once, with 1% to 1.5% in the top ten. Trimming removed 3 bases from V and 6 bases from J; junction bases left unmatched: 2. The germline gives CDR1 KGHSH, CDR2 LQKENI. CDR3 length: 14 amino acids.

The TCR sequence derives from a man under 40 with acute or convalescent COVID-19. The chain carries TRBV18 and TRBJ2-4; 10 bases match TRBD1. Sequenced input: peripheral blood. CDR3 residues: CASSPRTGGNIQYF. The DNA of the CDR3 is TGTGCCAGCTCACCCCGGACAGGGGGAAACATTCAGTACTTC.